A selection of T cell receptor beta chains follows, all from one sample in a study of cytomegalovirus exposure and HLA in healthy donors. The protocol was immunoSEQ multiplex PCR, while the TCRdb copy is restricted to in-frame clones and leaves out a portion. The data show 150,000 to 200,000 clones, roughly 78% seen once. Sequencing was carried out using PBMCs. All receptors derive from a woman in her forties in good health and CMV-seronegative. Each CDR3 is given with its conserved first and last residue. A D gene is named only where the DNA matches it firmly. The listing skips clone size in some rows; elsewhere it reads once, few, many or a size class.

d_gene: TRBD1; abundance: -; j_gene: TRBJ2-7; v_gene: TRBV6-5; CDR3aa: CASSRPGQAYEQYF; CDR3nt: TGTGCCAGCAGTCGACCCGGACAGGCCTACGAGCAGTACTTC
d_gene: TRBD1; abundance: -; j_gene: TRBJ1-1; v_gene: TRBV29-1; CDR3aa: CSFRHRGVTEAFF; CDR3nt: TGCAGCTTTCGCCACAGGGGCGTTACTGAAGCTTTCTTT
d_gene: TRBD2; abundance: -; j_gene: TRBJ2-7; v_gene: TRBV4-2; CDR3aa: CASSQDVPGLAASYEQYF; CDR3nt: TGTGCCAGCAGCCAAGATGTTCCCGGACTAGCGGCGTCCTACGAGCAGTACTTC
d_gene: TRBD1; abundance: -; j_gene: TRBJ2-7; v_gene: TRBV6-5; CDR3aa: CASSMDRSTYEQYF; CDR3nt: TGTGCCAGCAGTATGGACAGGAGTACCTACGAGCAGTACTTC
d_gene: -; abundance: -; j_gene: TRBJ1-2; v_gene: TRBV25-1; CDR3aa: CASSEARLNYGYTF; CDR3nt: TGTGCCAGCAGTGAGGCTAGACTAAACTATGGCTACACCTTC
d_gene: TRBD1; abundance: -; j_gene: TRBJ2-7; v_gene: TRBV2; CDR3aa: CASTQQGVSYEQYF; CDR3nt: TGTGCCAGCACCCAGCAGGGGGTTTCCTACGAGCAGTACTTC
d_gene: -; abundance: -; j_gene: TRBJ2-5; v_gene: TRBV7-9; CDR3aa: CASSTPRGTQETQYF; CDR3nt: TGTGCCAGCAGCACGCCTCGGGGGACCCAAGAGACCCAGTACTTC
d_gene: -; abundance: -; j_gene: TRBJ2-2; v_gene: TRBV25-1; CDR3aa: CASSEVGAGELFF; CDR3nt: TGTGCCAGCAGTGAAGTAGGGGCGGGGGAGCTGTTTTTT
d_gene: -; abundance: -; j_gene: TRBJ1-1; v_gene: TRBV7-8; CDR3aa: CASSLVGANTEAFF; CDR3nt: TGTGCCAGCAGCTTAGTTGGGGCGAACACTGAAGCTTTCTTT
d_gene: -; abundance: -; j_gene: TRBJ1-1; v_gene: TRBV5-1; CDR3aa: CASSPREGGLTEAFF; CDR3nt: TGCGCCAGCAGCCCTCGAGAGGGAGGGCTCACTGAAGCTTTCTTT
d_gene: -; abundance: -; j_gene: TRBJ2-6; v_gene: TRBV5-6; CDR3aa: CASSLGGPGANVLTF; CDR3nt: TGTGCCAGCAGCTTAGGAGGGCCTGGGGCCAACGTCCTGACTTTC
d_gene: TRBD2; abundance: -; j_gene: TRBJ2-2; v_gene: TRBV4-1; CDR3aa: CASSLYSGRKGSGELFF; CDR3nt: TGCGCCAGCAGCCTATATAGCGGGAGAAAGGGTTCCGGGGAGCTGTTTTTT
d_gene: -; abundance: -; j_gene: TRBJ2-6; v_gene: TRBV18; CDR3aa: CASSGLGAPISGANVLTF; CDR3nt: TGTGCCAGCTCAGGGCTGGGGGCGCCGATCTCTGGGGCCAACGTCCTGACTTTC
d_gene: -; abundance: -; j_gene: TRBJ2-2; v_gene: TRBV5-1; CDR3aa: CASSWKGQGFQSGGELFF; CDR3nt: TGCGCCAGCAGCTGGAAGGGGCAGGGGTTTCAATCCGGCGGGGAGCTGTTTTTT
d_gene: TRBD1; abundance: -; j_gene: TRBJ1-1; v_gene: TRBV5-1; CDR3aa: CASSLRAQGAEAFF; CDR3nt: TGCGCCAGCAGCTTGAGAGCCCAGGGGGCGGAAGCTTTCTTT
d_gene: TRBD2; abundance: -; j_gene: TRBJ2-6; v_gene: TRBV5-1; CDR3aa: CASSLTRGEGTSFGANVLTF; CDR3nt: TGCGCCAGCAGCTTGACCAGGGGCGAAGGGACTAGCTTTGGGGCCAACGTCCTGACTTTC
d_gene: -; abundance: -; j_gene: TRBJ2-2; v_gene: TRBV19; CDR3aa: CASRLAANTGELFF; CDR3nt: TGTGCCAGTAGGTTAGCGGCGAACACCGGGGAGCTGTTTTTT
d_gene: TRBD1; abundance: once; j_gene: TRBJ1-1; v_gene: TRBV12-5; CDR3aa: CASGLVLGTGVTEAFF; CDR3nt: TGTGCTAGTGGTTTGGTACTAGGGACAGGGGTCACTGAAGCTTTCTTT
d_gene: -; abundance: -; j_gene: TRBJ1-1; v_gene: TRBV18; CDR3aa: CASSPIGTEAFF; CDR3nt: TGTGCCAGTTCACCCATCGGGACTGAAGCTTTCTTT
d_gene: -; abundance: -; j_gene: TRBJ2-1; v_gene: TRBV9; CDR3aa: CASSVGENEQFF; CDR3nt: TGTGCCAGCAGCGTCGGGGAGAATGAGCAGTTCTTC
d_gene: TRBD1; abundance: -; j_gene: TRBJ2-7; v_gene: TRBV28; CDR3aa: CATRTGGTYEQYF; CDR3nt: TGTGCCACCCGGACAGGGGGAACCTACGAGCAGTACTTC
d_gene: -; abundance: few; j_gene: TRBJ2-3; v_gene: TRBV6-5; CDR3aa: CASSYARDTDTQYF; CDR3nt: TGTGCCAGCAGTTATGCTCGGGACACAGATACGCAGTATTTT
d_gene: TRBD2; abundance: -; j_gene: TRBJ2-1; v_gene: TRBV5-1; CDR3aa: CASSVARSGGTNEQFF; CDR3nt: TGCGCCAGCAGCGTGGCTCGGAGCGGGGGGACCAATGAGCAGTTCTTC
d_gene: -; abundance: -; j_gene: TRBJ1-1; v_gene: TRBV7-9; CDR3aa: CASSQQGPAAEAFF; CDR3nt: TGTGCCAGCAGCCAGCAGGGGCCAGCCGCTGAAGCTTTCTTT
d_gene: TRBD2; abundance: -; j_gene: TRBJ2-7; v_gene: TRBV28; CDR3aa: CASSPPSGTSGRAPYEQYF; CDR3nt: TGTGCCAGCAGTCCCCCCTCCGGGACTAGCGGGAGGGCCCCCTACGAGCAGTACTTC
d_gene: -; abundance: -; j_gene: TRBJ2-2; v_gene: TRBV11-3; CDR3aa: CASSLGGGLESGELFF; CDR3nt: TGTGCCAGCAGCTTAGGGGGGGGGCTCGAATCCGGGGAGCTGTTTTTT
d_gene: -; abundance: -; j_gene: TRBJ2-2; v_gene: TRBV5-4; CDR3aa: CASSLTGLGSGELFF; CDR3nt: TGTGCCAGCAGCCTCACAGGGTTGGGTTCCGGGGAGCTGTTTTTT
d_gene: -; abundance: -; j_gene: TRBJ2-2; v_gene: TRBV9; CDR3aa: CASSVRGAGDRFTGELFF; CDR3nt: TGTGCCAGCAGCGTCCGGGGGGCCGGTGACAGGTTCACCGGGGAGCTGTTTTTT
d_gene: -; abundance: -; j_gene: TRBJ1-2; v_gene: TRBV10-3; CDR3aa: CAISESGQVHGYTF; CDR3nt: TGTGCCATCAGTGAGTCGGGGCAGGTACATGGCTACACCTTC
d_gene: -; abundance: -; j_gene: TRBJ1-4; v_gene: TRBV21-1; CDR3aa: CASNWGRRNEKLFF; CDR3nt: TGTGCCAGCAATTGGGGGCGACGGAATGAAAAACTGTTTTTT
d_gene: -; abundance: -; j_gene: TRBJ2-3; v_gene: TRBV2; CDR3aa: CASKGVISRPDTQYF; CDR3nt: TGTGCCAGCAAAGGGGTGATTAGCCGCCCAGATACGCAGTATTTT
d_gene: TRBD2; abundance: -; j_gene: TRBJ2-1; v_gene: TRBV7-3; CDR3aa: CASSQGLAGNNEQFF; CDR3nt: TGTGCCAGCAGCCAGGGACTAGCGGGAAACAATGAGCAGTTCTTC
d_gene: TRBD2; abundance: few; j_gene: TRBJ2-1; v_gene: TRBV6-5; CDR3aa: CASSYSQRGGREQFF; CDR3nt: TGTGCCAGCAGTTACTCCCAGCGGGGGGGCCGGGAGCAGTTCTTC
d_gene: -; abundance: -; j_gene: TRBJ1-1; v_gene: TRBV5-4; CDR3aa: CASSLRGMMGREAFF; CDR3nt: TGTGCCAGCAGCTTAAGGGGAATGATGGGCAGGGAAGCTTTCTTT
d_gene: -; abundance: -; j_gene: TRBJ1-1; v_gene: TRBV5-5; CDR3aa: CASSSRGGNTEAFF; CDR3nt: TGTGCCAGCAGCTCCAGAGGTGGGAACACTGAAGCTTTCTTT
d_gene: -; abundance: -; j_gene: TRBJ1-5; v_gene: TRBV2; CDR3aa: CASKWETGFSNQPRHF; CDR3nt: TGTGCCAGCAAATGGGAGACAGGTTTTAGCAATCAGCCCCGGCATTTT
d_gene: -; abundance: -; j_gene: TRBJ1-2; v_gene: TRBV19; CDR3aa: CASSISRGHYGYTF; CDR3nt: TGTGCCAGTAGTATATCCAGGGGACACTATGGCTACACCTTC
d_gene: TRBD2; abundance: -; j_gene: TRBJ2-7; v_gene: TRBV5-1; CDR3aa: CASSPGLAGGPYEQYF; CDR3nt: TGCGCCAGCAGCCCGGGACTAGCGGGAGGCCCCTACGAGCAGTACTTC
d_gene: TRBD2; abundance: -; j_gene: TRBJ2-1; v_gene: TRBV29-1; CDR3aa: CSVEGLAGDEQFF; CDR3nt: TGCAGCGTTGAAGGACTAGCGGGAGATGAGCAGTTCTTC
d_gene: TRBD1; abundance: -; j_gene: TRBJ1-5; v_gene: TRBV11-3; CDR3aa: CASSPLGGQGQPQHF; CDR3nt: TGTGCCAGCAGCCCTCTTGGGGGACAGGGCCAGCCCCAGCATTTT
d_gene: -; abundance: -; j_gene: TRBJ2-2; v_gene: TRBV23-1; CDR3aa: CASLWGGSTGELFF; CDR3nt: TGCGCCAGCCTTTGGGGCGGTTCCACCGGGGAGCTGTTTTTT
d_gene: -; abundance: -; j_gene: TRBJ1-3; v_gene: TRBV7-2; CDR3aa: CASSLGVGNTIYF; CDR3nt: TGTGCCAGCAGCTTAGGCGTAGGAAACACCATATATTTT
d_gene: TRBD1; abundance: -; j_gene: TRBJ2-1; v_gene: TRBV18; CDR3aa: CASSPRQGVDEQFF; CDR3nt: TGTGCCAGCTCACCTCGACAGGGTGTGGATGAGCAGTTCTTC